Each of the 17 T cell receptor beta chains below was sequenced from the same sample in a study of blood T cell repertoires in COVID-19. Assay: immunoSEQ multiplex PCR; the TCRdb copy retains only in-frame clones and omits some. The data contain roughly 440,000 clones, more than 70% of them singletons. The sequenced sample was peripheral blood. The origin of the receptors is a woman in her fifties or sixties with COVID-19, enrolled during active disease.

This sequence joins TRBV14 and TRBJ2-3, with TRBD2 as a possible D gene (6 bases). The CDR3 has 13 amino acids. V was trimmed by 3 bases and J by 12 bases, leaving 16 bases between them. CDR1 SGHDN and CDR2 FVKESK come from the germline V gene. The CDR3 DNA reads as TGTGCCAGCAGCCAGTTTGCCGAGGGGACTCAGTATTTT. Translated, it gives CASSQFAEGTQYF.

The gene calls are TRBV2 and TRBJ2-7, with 10 nucleotides matching TRBD1. The V gene end was trimmed by 6 bases and the J gene end by 9 bases; junction bases not matched to a gene: 14. This CDR3 contains 15 residues. In germline, CDR1 is SNHLY, CDR2 FYNNEI. The CDR3 DNA follows: TGTGCCAGCAGCGGGAGAGGGACAGGGGCGAGTCGGCAGTACTTC. Protein sequence: CASSGRGTGASRQYF.

V and J are TRBV12-3 or TRBV12-4 and TRBJ2-1, with D unresolved. V lost 1 base and J lost 9, with 10 bases in between. CDR3 length: 13 amino acids. The DNA for the CDR3 is TGTGCCAGCAGTTTAGGGAGCGTAACTGAGCAGTTCTTC. The encoded protein is CASSLGSVTEQFF.

The sample holds one count of this clone. The J gene is TRBJ1-5, the V gene TRBV3-1 (or the pseudogene TRBV3-2), with a tentative D call TRBD1 (5 bases). The CDR3 is 13 amino acids. The V gene lost 8 bases and the J gene lost 0 bases, with 8 bases spanning the gap. Germline V CDR1 and CDR2: LGHDT, YNNKEL (reference sequence). CDR3 nucleotides: TGTGCCAGCGGCGACAGTAGCAATCAGCCCCAGCATTTT. It translates to CASGDSSNQPQHF.

This chain connects TRBV2 to TRBJ1-2; 7 positions agree with TRBD1. Germline CDR1 SNHLY, CDR2 FYNNEI. Trimming at V came to 11 bases and at J to 2 bases, leaving 5 bases not matched to a gene. CDR3 length: 12 residues. The CDR3 sequence is CARDRENYGYTF. CDR3 nucleotides: TGTGCCCGCGACAGGGAAAACTATGGCTACACCTTC.

This clone was counted between two and nine times. V and J are TRBV7-9 and TRBJ2-7; D uncertain. The CDR3 consists of 12 residues. Trimming removed 5 bases at V and 4 bases at J, with 9 bases between. Germline V gene lookup returns CDR1 SEHNR and CDR2 FQNEAQ (reference sequence). In DNA form, the CDR3 reads TGTGCCAGCAGCGAGCCCCCTTACGAGCAGTACTTC. It yields the protein CASSEPPYEQYF.

In its sample, this clone was seen a few times. The chain employs TRBV7-3 and TRBJ1-1; tentative D call: TRBD1 (6 bases). Between the trimmed V and J ends, which lost 5 bases and 1 base, there was a span of 14 bases. This CDR3 has 15 amino acids. CDR1 and CDR2 from the germline V gene are SGHTA and FQGTGA. CDR3 coding DNA: TGTGCCAGCAGCCGGCGGGGGCCGCGGAACACTGAAGCTTTCTTT. Its protein is CASSRRGPRNTEAFF.

The chain has TRBV3-1 (or the pseudogene TRBV3-2) and TRBJ1-2, with D possibly TRBD1 on 5 matching bases. The germline V gene encodes CDR1 LGHDT and CDR2 YNNKEL (reference sequence). This CDR3 is built from 18 residues. Trimming took off 2 bases at V and 5 bases at J, with 24 bases between the two ends. CDR3 sequence reads: CASSQWNTGGPEGYGYTF. CDR3 in DNA: TGTGCCAGCAGCCAATGGAACACAGGTGGGCCCGAAGGTTATGGCTACACCTTC.

The V gene is TRBV29-1, the J gene TRBJ1-2; D unclear. The CDR3 totals 16 residues. V was shortened by 2 bases and J by 2 bases, with 18 bases between the two germline ends. Germline lookup yields CDR1 SQVTM and CDR2 ANQGSEA. This CDR3 reads CSVESGYSFTNYGYTF. The CDR3 bases are TGCAGCGTTGAAAGTGGATACAGCTTTACAAACTATGGCTACACCTTC.

The rearrangement joins TRBV13 to TRBJ2-1; D call uncertain. The V gene's germline CDR1 is PRHDT and CDR2 FYEKMQ (reference sequence). Trimming left V 2 bases short and J 6 bases short, with 5 bases between. This CDR3 contains 12 residues. The CDR3, as DNA: TGTGCCAGCAGCTTATTGGCCAATGAGCAGTTCTTC. It specifies CASSLLANEQFF.

The chain links TRBV10-3 to TRBJ1-1; D possibly corresponds to TRBD1 (6 bases). The CDR3 loop spans 14 amino acids. V was trimmed by 4 bases and J by 2 bases, leaving 11 bases between them. Germline V gene sequence: CDR1 ENHRY, CDR2 SYGVKD. CDR3: CAISGGGENTEAFF. The CDR3 DNA reads TGTGCCATCAGTGGGGGGGGCGAAAACACTGAAGCTTTCTTT.

V usage is TRBV11-2 and J usage is TRBJ2-1, with TRBD1 identical over 7 bases. The CDR3 extends over 15 amino acids. J was trimmed by 8 bases and V by 0 bases; bases with no gene match: 7. Germline V gene sequence: CDR1 SGHAT, CDR2 FQNNGV. CDR3 sequence: CASSLERGRGYEQFF. Written as DNA, the CDR3 is TGTGCCAGCAGCTTAGAGAGGGGCAGGGGGTATGAGCAGTTCTTC.

This sequence joins TRBV4-2 and TRBJ1-1; no clear D gene. This CDR3 has 15 residues. V gave up 2 bases and J gave up 1 base, with 11 bases separating them. Germline CDR1 LGHNA, CDR2 YNFKEQ. CDR3 amino acids: CASSQRRSPNTEAFF. The CDR3 DNA is TGTGCCAGCAGCCAAAGAAGGAGTCCGAACACTGAAGCTTTCTTT.

The chain has TRBV12-3 or TRBV12-4 and TRBJ1-4; tentative D call: TRBD1 (6 bases). V was pared by 5 bases and J by 6 bases, with 10 bases between. CDR3 length equals 13 residues. CDR3: CASSGRGDEKLFF. In DNA, the CDR3 is TGTGCCAGCAGTGGGAGGGGGGATGAAAAACTGTTTTTT.

J is TRBJ1-2 and V is TRBV9; D is uncertain. Germline V gene sequence: CDR1 SGDLS, CDR2 YYNGEE. Trimming took off 0 bases at V and 6 bases at J, with 6 bases between the two ends. This CDR3 region has 12 residues. As DNA, the CDR3 is TGTGCCAGCAGCGTAGACGGTAATGGCTACACCTTC. This codes for CASSVDGNGYTF.

The chain has TRBV6-5 and TRBJ1-5; D possibly corresponds to TRBD1 (5 bases). CDR1 and CDR2 from the germline V gene are MNHEY and SVGAGI. CDR3 length equals 15 residues. The V gene lost 0 bases and the J gene lost 5 bases, with 11 bases spanning the gap. The CDR3 protein is CASSYSGAADQPQHF. The CDR3 DNA sequence: TGTGCCAGCAGTTACTCTGGGGCAGCCGATCAGCCCCAGCATTTT.

The chain links TRBV13 to TRBJ1-1; 8 nucleotides agree with TRBD1. The CDR3 totals 15 residues. Germline V gene data show CDR1 as PRHDT and CDR2 as FYEKMQ (reference sequence). V dropped 5 bases and J dropped 2; count of bases not matched to a gene: 7. The DNA for the CDR3 is TGTGCCAGCAGCCTGGAGGACAGGGCTAACACTGAAGCTTTCTTT. Its protein product is CASSLEDRANTEAFF. Complete variable domain (other parts from reference TRBV13 and TRBJ1-1): AAGVIQSPRHLIKEKRETATLKCYPIPRHDTVYWYQQGPGQDPQFLISFYEKMQSDKGSIPDRFSAQQFSDYHSELNMSSLELGDSALYFCASSLEDRANTEAFFGQGTRLTVV.